Listed below are T cell receptor beta chains from one sample, sequenced in a study of blood T cell repertoires in COVID-19. This table comes from immunoSEQ multiplex PCR, and its TCRdb copy is limited to in-frame clones, with some not included. This sample has a few hundred thousand clones; over 65% occur once, and the top ten carry about 4.9%. Material: peripheral blood. The receptors were gathered from a man between 60 and 75 years old who had recovered from COVID-19. Both conserved end residues are part of each CDR3. D genes are given only for firm matches. The listing skips clone size in some rows; elsewhere it reads once, few, many or a size class.

V gene: TRBV6-5; J gene: TRBJ2-3; D gene: -; clone size: -; CDR3 DNA: TGTGCCAGCAGTTCCCCGGCGGGGGCCACAGATACGCAGTATTTT; CDR3 protein: CASSSPAGATDTQYF
V gene: TRBV5-4; J gene: TRBJ2-1; D gene: TRBD1; clone size: -; CDR3 DNA: TGTGCCAGCAGCTCAGGGACAGACGGAATTGGAGAGCAGTTCTTC; CDR3 protein: CASSSGTDGIGEQFF
V gene: TRBV7-9; J gene: TRBJ2-6; D gene: -; clone size: -; CDR3 DNA: TGTGCCAGCAGCCCCGAAGGGGTGTATGGGGCCAACGTCCTGACTTTC; CDR3 protein: CASSPEGVYGANVLTF
V gene: TRBV7-9; J gene: TRBJ2-5; D gene: -; clone size: few; CDR3 DNA: TGTGCCAGCAGCCCACGGGACAAACAAGAGACCCAGTACTTC; CDR3 protein: CASSPRDKQETQYF
V gene: TRBV29-1; J gene: TRBJ2-7; D gene: -; clone size: -; CDR3 DNA: TGCAGCGTAATGCCGGGTTCTACGTCGTCCGAGCAGTACTTC; CDR3 protein: CSVMPGSTSSEQYF
V gene: TRBV5-5; J gene: TRBJ1-6; D gene: -; clone size: -; CDR3 DNA: TGTGCCAGCGGCGGTGGACAGAATAATTCACCCCTCCACTTT; CDR3 protein: CASGGGQNNSPLHF
V gene: TRBV6-5; J gene: TRBJ1-5; D gene: TRBD1; clone size: -; CDR3 DNA: TGTGCCAGCAGTTCAGGGGGAAGAGGTCAGCCCCAGCATTTT; CDR3 protein: CASSSGGRGQPQHF
V gene: TRBV7-2; J gene: TRBJ2-3; D gene: -; clone size: -; CDR3 DNA: TGTGCCAGCAGCTTAGTCTCCATCGCAGGTGATACGCAGTATTTT; CDR3 protein: CASSLVSIAGDTQYF
V gene: TRBV7-9; J gene: TRBJ1-3; D gene: TRBD1; clone size: few; CDR3 DNA: TGTGCCAGCAGTTCGGACAGGACACCCTCTGGAAACACCATATATTTT; CDR3 protein: CASSSDRTPSGNTIYF
V gene: TRBV27; J gene: TRBJ2-2; D gene: -; clone size: -; CDR3 DNA: TGTGCCAGCAGTTTATACGCGGGGGCGCCGACGAACACCGGGGAGCTGTTTTTT; CDR3 protein: CASSLYAGAPTNTGELFF
V gene: TRBV5-1; J gene: TRBJ1-2; D gene: TRBD1; clone size: few; CDR3 DNA: TGCGCCAGCAGCCACCAGACAGGGGGAGAAATCTATGGCTACACCTTC; CDR3 protein: CASSHQTGGEIYGYTF
V gene: TRBV7-2; J gene: TRBJ2-4; D gene: TRBD2; clone size: -; CDR3 DNA: TGTGCCAGCAGCTTAGAGACGGCGGGGGGGAACATTCAGTACTTC; CDR3 protein: CASSLETAGGNIQYF
V gene: TRBV18; J gene: TRBJ2-7; D gene: -; clone size: -; CDR3 DNA: TGTGCCAGCTCACGGGGGCAGGGCTACGAGCAGTACTTC; CDR3 protein: CASSRGQGYEQYF
V gene: TRBV29-1; J gene: TRBJ2-5; D gene: -; clone size: -; CDR3 DNA: TGCAGCGTTGACCCCAGGGGCCAAGAGACCCAGTACTTC; CDR3 protein: CSVDPRGQETQYF
V gene: TRBV6-2/TRBV6-3; J gene: TRBJ2-3; D gene: TRBD2; clone size: -; CDR3 DNA: TGTGCCAGCAGTATAGGACTAGCGGGGGGAGATACGCAGTATTTT; CDR3 protein: CASSIGLAGGDTQYF
V gene: TRBV5-6; J gene: TRBJ2-1; D gene: TRBD2; clone size: -; CDR3 DNA: TGTGCCAGCAGCTTGGCCGTGACTAGCGGGAGGCCCTCCTACAATGAGCAGTTCTTC; CDR3 protein: CASSLAVTSGRPSYNEQFF
V gene: TRBV5-5; J gene: TRBJ1-5; D gene: -; clone size: -; CDR3 DNA: TGTGCCAGCAGCCCACAGGTTTCGAGCAATCAGCCCCAGCATTTT; CDR3 protein: CASSPQVSSNQPQHF
V gene: TRBV18; J gene: TRBJ1-1; D gene: TRBD1; clone size: few; CDR3 DNA: TGTGCCAGCTCGGCGGGACAGAAGAACACTGAAGCTTTCTTT; CDR3 protein: CASSAGQKNTEAFF
V gene: TRBV6-5; J gene: TRBJ2-3; D gene: TRBD2; clone size: -; CDR3 DNA: TGTGCCAGCAGCCTCGGGGGGGGCACAGATACGCAGTATTTT; CDR3 protein: CASSLGGGTDTQYF
V gene: TRBV24-1; J gene: TRBJ2-1; D gene: TRBD2; clone size: few; CDR3 DNA: TGTGCCACCAGTGATCCGAGCGGGAGTGGGCGGAATGAGCAGTTCTTC; CDR3 protein: CATSDPSGSGRNEQFF
V gene: TRBV2; J gene: TRBJ1-6; D gene: -; clone size: -; CDR3 DNA: TGTGCCAGCAGTTCCACAGCAAATTCACCCCTCCACTTT; CDR3 protein: CASSSTANSPLHF
V gene: TRBV28; J gene: TRBJ1-2; D gene: TRBD1; clone size: once; CDR3 DNA: TGTGCCAGCAGCGAAGGACAGGGGACGCTCCCCTATGGCTACACCTTC; CDR3 protein: CASSEGQGTLPYGYTF
V gene: TRBV7-8; J gene: TRBJ2-7; D gene: TRBD2; clone size: -; CDR3 DNA: TGTGCCAGCAGCTATGCCTCGGCGGGAGCCGAGCAGTACTTC; CDR3 protein: CASSYASAGAEQYF
V gene: TRBV19; J gene: TRBJ2-7; D gene: TRBD2; clone size: -; CDR3 DNA: TGTGCCAGTAAGTCCGGGACTAGCGGCTACGAGCAGTACTTC; CDR3 protein: CASKSGTSGYEQYF
V gene: TRBV19; J gene: TRBJ2-1; D gene: TRBD2; clone size: few; CDR3 DNA: TGTGCCAGTAGTCTCGGACTAGCGGCTTTATACAATGAGCAGTTCTTC; CDR3 protein: CASSLGLAALYNEQFF
V gene: TRBV6-5; J gene: TRBJ2-1; D gene: TRBD2; clone size: few; CDR3 DNA: TGTGCCAGCAGAACAACTAGCGGGGCTTACAATGAGCAGTTCTTC; CDR3 protein: CASRTTSGAYNEQFF
V gene: TRBV3-1/TRBV3-2; J gene: TRBJ1-5; D gene: -; clone size: -; CDR3 DNA: TGTGCCAGCAGCCAAGGAAATGGCCCGCCCCAGCATTTT; CDR3 protein: CASSQGNGPPQHF
V gene: TRBV6-5; J gene: TRBJ1-2; D gene: -; clone size: -; CDR3 DNA: TGTGCCAGCAGTTACTCAGCTCGCTCCTATGGCTACACCTTC; CDR3 protein: CASSYSARSYGYTF
V gene: TRBV6-4; J gene: TRBJ2-1; D gene: TRBD2; clone size: -; CDR3 DNA: TGTGCCAGCAGTGACTCAATAGCGGGAGGGCTCTACAATGAGCAGTTCTTC; CDR3 protein: CASSDSIAGGLYNEQFF
V gene: TRBV7-9; J gene: TRBJ2-1; D gene: TRBD2; clone size: few; CDR3 DNA: TGTGCCAGCAGCCACGCTAGCGGGAGTTGGGGGGACAATGAGCAGTTCTTC; CDR3 protein: CASSHASGSWGDNEQFF
V gene: TRBV2; J gene: TRBJ2-2; D gene: -; clone size: -; CDR3 DNA: TGTGCCAGCACTTGGGGGGGCGCGGACACCGGGGAGCTGTTTTTT; CDR3 protein: CASTWGGADTGELFF
V gene: TRBV19; J gene: TRBJ2-1; D gene: -; clone size: -; CDR3 DNA: TGTGCCAGTAGCGGAGGTCTTTACAATGAGCAGTTCTTC; CDR3 protein: CASSGGLYNEQFF
V gene: TRBV5-8; J gene: TRBJ2-1; D gene: TRBD1; clone size: -; CDR3 DNA: TGTGCCAGCAGCGTTGACAGGGTTGATGAGCAGTTCTTC; CDR3 protein: CASSVDRVDEQFF
V gene: TRBV9; J gene: TRBJ2-3; D gene: TRBD1; clone size: -; CDR3 DNA: TGTGCCAGCAGCGAATGGACAGGGGGCGGCGCAGATACGCAGTATTTT; CDR3 protein: CASSEWTGGGADTQYF
V gene: TRBV7-8; J gene: TRBJ1-4; D gene: TRBD1; clone size: -; CDR3 DNA: TGTGCCAGCAGCTTAGCGGGGACAGTTAATGAAAAACTGTTTTTT; CDR3 protein: CASSLAGTVNEKLFF
V gene: TRBV14; J gene: TRBJ2-1; D gene: -; clone size: -; CDR3 DNA: TGTGCCAGCAGCCGAGAGAGGGCGGACAATGAGCAGTTCTTC; CDR3 protein: CASSRERADNEQFF
V gene: TRBV28; J gene: TRBJ2-7; D gene: -; clone size: -; CDR3 DNA: TGTGCCAGCAGAACAGGGTCGAGGGAGCAGTACTTC; CDR3 protein: CASRTGSREQYF
V gene: TRBV27; J gene: TRBJ2-7; D gene: TRBD1; clone size: -; CDR3 DNA: TGTGCCAGCAGTCAACCCGGGACAGGGGATGTGCAGTACTTC; CDR3 protein: CASSQPGTGDVQYF
V gene: TRBV7-9; J gene: TRBJ2-3; D gene: -; clone size: -; CDR3 DNA: TGTGCCAGCAGCTTAGCGCAGGGAAACCTAATTAAGGGGGATACGCAGTATTTT; CDR3 protein: CASSLAQGNLIKGDTQYF
V gene: TRBV6-5; J gene: TRBJ1-1; D gene: TRBD1; clone size: -; CDR3 DNA: TGTGCCAGCAAGCCACAGGGGGCCCCGAGGACTGAAGCTTTCTTT; CDR3 protein: CASKPQGAPRTEAFF
V gene: TRBV7-8; J gene: TRBJ1-6; D gene: TRBD1; clone size: once; CDR3 DNA: TGTGCCAGCAGCTTTGGGACAGTCCAAACCGATTCACCCCTCCACTTT; CDR3 protein: CASSFGTVQTDSPLHF
V gene: TRBV28; J gene: TRBJ2-7; D gene: TRBD1; clone size: -; CDR3 DNA: TGTGCCAGCAGTCCCGCCGGGACAGGGGTCAACGAGCAGTACTTC; CDR3 protein: CASSPAGTGVNEQYF
V gene: TRBV7-9; J gene: TRBJ2-3; D gene: -; clone size: -; CDR3 DNA: TGTGCCAGCAGCTTAGGAGCGGCCTTGGATACGCAGTATTTT; CDR3 protein: CASSLGAALDTQYF
V gene: TRBV5-4; J gene: TRBJ1-1; D gene: -; clone size: -; CDR3 DNA: TGTGCCAGCAGCTTGTCTCGGGGGAACACTGAAGCTTTCTTT; CDR3 protein: CASSLSRGNTEAFF
V gene: TRBV6-1; J gene: TRBJ1-1; D gene: -; clone size: -; CDR3 DNA: TGTGCCAGCAGTGAACAGGGAGGAGCTTTCTTT; CDR3 protein: CASSEQGGAFF
V gene: TRBV2; J gene: TRBJ1-2; D gene: -; clone size: -; CDR3 DNA: TGTGCCAGCAGTAAGACAGCAGGGTATGGCTACACCTTC; CDR3 protein: CASSKTAGYGYTF
V gene: TRBV5-6; J gene: TRBJ2-1; D gene: -; clone size: -; CDR3 DNA: TGTGCCAGCAGCTTGGCTCAGGGCCAGAGCTCCTACAATGAGCAGTTCTTC; CDR3 protein: CASSLAQGQSSYNEQFF
V gene: TRBV4-1; J gene: TRBJ2-7; D gene: -; clone size: -; CDR3 DNA: TGCGCCAGCAGCCGATTTAGCGCTACGACCTACGAGCAGTACTTC; CDR3 protein: CASSRFSATTYEQYF
V gene: TRBV6-7; J gene: TRBJ2-7; D gene: -; clone size: few; CDR3 DNA: TGTGCCAGCAGTTATCGGAGGTACTACGAGCAGTACTTC; CDR3 protein: CASSYRRYYEQYF
V gene: TRBV11-2; J gene: TRBJ1-1; D gene: -; clone size: -; CDR3 DNA: TGTGCCAGCAGCTTATTAGGGGTGAGGTCTGAAGCTTTCTTT; CDR3 protein: CASSLLGVRSEAFF
V gene: TRBV14; J gene: TRBJ2-7; D gene: TRBD1; clone size: -; CDR3 DNA: TGTGCCAGCAGCCAACCCCAGGGGGCAGCCTACGAGCAGTACTTC; CDR3 protein: CASSQPQGAAYEQYF
V gene: TRBV4-1; J gene: TRBJ2-1; D gene: -; clone size: -; CDR3 DNA: TGCGCCAGCAGCCAAGATTGGGCAGGAAGCTCCTACAATGAGCAGTTCTTC; CDR3 protein: CASSQDWAGSSYNEQFF